The 30 T cell receptor beta chains presented below share a single source sample, sequenced in a study of cytomegalovirus exposure and HLA in healthy donors. The PCR ran on 60 Vbeta and 13 Jbeta primers. Assay used: immunoSEQ multiplex PCR; TCRdb lists only in-frame clones, some missing. The repertoire holds about 160,000 clones, with roughly 80% as singletons. The source material was PBMCs. These receptors all stem from a girl aged 2-10 years in good health and CMV-seropositive.

V usage is TRBV7-3 and J usage is TRBJ2-7; D perhaps matches TRBD1 (6 bases). Deletions cut 5 bases from V and 7 bases from J, with 21 bases between. This CDR3 region has 15 residues. Looked up from germline, CDR1 is SGHTA and CDR2 is FQGTGA. The CDR3 is CASSPSHTRGGEQYF. The CDR3 DNA is TGTGCCAGCAGCCCCTCACACACCAGAGGGGGAGAGCAGTACTTC. The full variable domain, its missing parts supplied by reference TRBV7-3 and TRBJ2-7, is GAGVSQTPSNKVTEKGKYVELRCDPISGHTALYWYRQSLGQGPEFLIYFQGTGAADDSGLPNDRFFAVRPEGSVSTLKIQRTERGDSAVYLCASSPSHTRGGEQYFGPGTRLTVT.

The chain links TRBV9 to TRBJ2-3; TRBD1 matches 10 bases. The CDR3 covers 17 residues. Trimming took 1 base from V and 2 from J; bases not matched to a gene: 7. Germline-derived CDR1 and CDR2 are SGDLS and YYNGEE. CDR3 region: CASSVTPGQGFTDTQYF. CDR3 nucleotide sequence: TGTGCCAGCAGCGTAACTCCGGGACAGGGGTTCACAGATACGCAGTATTTT.

This chain uses TRBV29-1 with TRBJ1-1; D is perhaps TRBD1 (6 bases). Germline V gives CDR1 SQVTM, CDR2 ANQGSEA. This CDR3 contains 13 residues. V was cut by 3 bases and J by 4 bases, with 12 bases left in between. CDR3 in amino acids: CSVDRQGSTEAFF. DNA of the CDR3: TGCAGCGTTGATAGGCAGGGGAGCACTGAAGCTTTCTTT. The full variable domain, its missing parts supplied by reference TRBV29-1 and TRBJ1-1, is SAVISQKPSRDICQRGTSLTIQCQVDSQVTMMFWYRQQPGQSLTLIATANQGSEATYESGFVIDKFPISRPNLTFSTLTVSNMSPEDSSIYLCSVDRQGSTEAFFGQGTRLTVV.

V is TRBV2 and J is TRBJ1-5, with D tentatively TRBD1 (5 bases). Germline V CDR1 and CDR2: SNHLY, FYNNEI. The ends were cut back, 8 bases at V and 4 bases at J, with 15 bases in the middle. CDR3 length: 14 amino acids. The chain's CDR3 is CASLPGSGNQPQHF. The CDR3 DNA follows: TGTGCCAGCCTCCCAGGGTCAGGGAATCAGCCCCAGCATTTT. Supplemented by reference TRBV2 and TRBJ1-5, the full variable domain reads EPEVTQTPSHQVTQMGQEVILRCVPISNHLYFYWYRQILGQKVEFLVSFYNNEISEKSEIFDDQFSVERPDGSNFTLKIRSTKLEDSAMYFCASLPGSGNQPQHFGDGTRLSIL.

The chain is built from TRBV2 and TRBJ2-5; the match to TRBD2 covers 10 bases. This CDR3 is 13 amino acids long. J gave up 5 bases and V 7 bases, and 4 bases lay outside the gene matches. Germline CDR1 SNHLY, CDR2 FYNNEI. CDR3 DNA: TGTGCCAGCACTACTAGCGGGAAGGAGACCCAGTACTTC. It translates to CASTTSGKETQYF.

The chain uses TRBV7-2 and TRBJ1-4, with 7 bases aligning to TRBD1. V lost 5 bases, J lost 7 bases, and 7 bases stayed unmatched. The germline CDR1 and CDR2 sequences are SGHTA and FQGNSA. The CDR3 sequence is 14 residues long. The CDR3 protein is CASSMTGFGEKLFF. The CDR3 DNA follows: TGTGCCAGCAGCATGACAGGGTTTGGTGAAAAACTGTTTTTT.

This chain links TRBV28 with TRBJ2-3; 7 bases map to TRBD1. Per the germline V gene, CDR1 is MDHEN and CDR2 is SYDVKM. This CDR3 region has 14 residues. Trimming at V came to 8 bases and at J to 3 bases, leaving 8 bases not matched to a gene. For the CDR3, the DNA is TGTGCCAGCGGGACAGATAGGGGGACAGATACGCAGTATTTT. Its protein product is CASGTDRGTDTQYF.

V is TRBV14 and J is TRBJ1-4; D gene unclear. Per the germline V gene, CDR1 is SGHDN and CDR2 is FVKESK. Trimming removed 1 base from V and 6 bases from J, with 9 bases in between. This CDR3 spans 14 amino acids. The CDR3: CASSQGFADEKLFF. CDR3 DNA sequence: TGTGCCAGCAGCCAAGGGTTTGCGGATGAAAAACTGTTTTTT.

The CDR3 bases are TGTGCCAGCACCCACCTTTCACGGGGTGAGGACTACGAGCAGTACTTC. It encodes CASTHLSRGEDYEQYF. This chain links TRBV6-6 with TRBJ2-7; D might be TRBD2 (5 bases). Germline CDR1 MNHNY, CDR2 SVGAGI (reference sequence). The V gene lost 7 bases and the J gene lost 3 bases, with 22 bases spanning the gap. The CDR3 has 16 amino acids.

In this sample, this clone turned up once. J is TRBJ2-2 and V is TRBV15, with 11 positions matching TRBD2. There are 15 residues in the CDR3. J lost 2 bases, V lost 10 bases, and 6 bases had no gene match. From germline, CDR1 is LNHNV and CDR2 YYDKDF (reference sequence). CDR3 sequence: CASTTSGTNTGELFF. The DNA of the CDR3 is TGTGCCAGCACGACTAGCGGGACTAACACCGGGGAGCTGTTTTTT.

This chain connects TRBV6-1 to TRBJ2-1; maybe TRBD1 (6 bases). The CDR3 is 15 amino acids. Between the trimmed V and J ends, which lost 7 bases and 16 bases, there was a span of 29 bases. Germline loops: CDR1 MNHNS, CDR2 SASEGT. The CDR3 DNA follows: TGTGCCAGCACCCGACCTTCCAAGTGGGGGCTCCTGGTATTCTTC. Encoded protein: CASTRPSKWGLLVFF.

This clone was seen only once. The chain combines TRBV28 with TRBJ1-5, with 9 positions matching TRBD1. CDR1 and CDR2 from the germline V gene are MDHEN and SYDVKM. With 2 bases clipped from V and 3 bases from J, the junction kept 11 bases outside the gene matches. The CDR3 extends over 18 amino acids. In DNA, the CDR3 is TGTGCCAGCAGTTTAGGGACAGGGAGTAGGGTTATCAATCAGCCCCAGCATTTT. Its protein is CASSLGTGSRVINQPQHF.

This chain joins TRBV7-9 and TRBJ1-2; D unresolved. Germline CDR1 SEHNR, CDR2 FQNEAQ (reference sequence). The length of the CDR3 is 16 residues. V lost 1 base to trimming and J lost 6 bases, with 18 bases between them. CDR3 bases: TGTGCCAGCAGCTTAGAAGTTACACCTCTGCCCCATGGCTACACCTTC. It encodes CASSLEVTPLPHGYTF.

This rearrangement joins TRBV4-1 to TRBJ2-5, with D possibly matching TRBD2 (6 bases). The V end lost 5 bases, the J end lost 2 bases, and 6 bases lay between the germline ends. This CDR3 contains 12 residues. Germline-derived CDR1 and CDR2 are MGHRA and YSYEKL. DNA for the CDR3: TGCGCCAGCAGCGGGGGGCAAGAGACCCAGTACTTC. Translating gives CASSGGQETQYF.

This sequence joins TRBV13 and TRBJ2-7, with D perhaps matching TRBD2 (5 bases). The CDR3 is 13 residues long. V gave up 8 bases and J gave up 0 bases, with 11 bases separating them. Per germline, CDR1 PRHDT and CDR2 FYEKMQ (reference sequence). Here the CDR3 DNA reads TGTGCCAGCGCCGCGGGCAGCTCCTACGAGCAGTACTTC. Translating gives CASAAGSSYEQYF.

The V gene is TRBV2, the J gene TRBJ2-1, with 11 bases matching TRBD2. This CDR3 has 14 amino acids. In germline, CDR1 is SNHLY, CDR2 FYNNEI. V lost 10 bases and J lost 3; bases outside the gene matches: 5. The CDR3 loop reads CATSLAGGYNEQFF. The CDR3 nucleotides read TGTGCCACCTCCCTAGCGGGAGGCTACAATGAGCAGTTCTTC.

This rearrangement joins TRBV30 to TRBJ2-1, with 10 positions matching TRBD2. The ends lost 3 bases at V and 5 bases at J; junction bases unmatched: 4. Germline-derived CDR1 and CDR2 are GTSNPN and SVGIG (reference sequence). The CDR3 is 14 residues long. The CDR3 loop is CAWSLSGRDNEQFF. CDR3 nucleotides: TGTGCCTGGAGCCTCAGCGGGAGGGACAATGAGCAGTTCTTC.

J is TRBJ2-2 and V is TRBV4-1; D is ambiguous. Trimming took 1 base from V and 5 from J, leaving 2 bases between them. From germline, CDR1 is MGHRA and CDR2 YSYEKL. The CDR3 extends over 12 amino acids. Here the CDR3 reads CASSQVTGELFF. The DNA of the CDR3 is TGCGCCAGCAGCCAAGTAACCGGGGAGCTGTTTTTT.

The table lists this clone with a count of one. V gene TRBV11-2 combines with J gene TRBJ2-1, with D possibly matching TRBD2 (6 bases). CDR1 is SGHAT, CDR2 FQNNGV, per germline. V lost 5 bases and J lost 2, with 19 bases in between. CDR3 length equals 17 residues. The CDR3 nucleotides read TGTGCCAGCAGCCGCAGTCCCCTAGCGCACACCTACAATGAGCAGTTCTTC. Translating gives CASSRSPLAHTYNEQFF. Full variable domain (outside the CDR3, taken from reference TRBV11-2 and TRBJ2-1): EAGVAQSPRYKIIEKRQSVAFWCNPISGHATLYWYQQILGQGPKLLIQFQNNGVVDDSQLPKDRFSAERLKGVDSTLKIQPAKLEDSAVYLCASSRSPLAHTYNEQFFGPGTRLTVL.

This sequence joins TRBV28 and TRBJ1-2; TRBD1 matches at 8 bases. J gave up 8 bases and V 6 bases, and 11 bases lay outside the gene matches. CDR3 length: 14 amino acids. Germline assignment: CDR1 MDHEN and CDR2 SYDVKM. DNA for the CDR3: TGTGCCAGCAGAGCGACAGGGGTGGTAGGAGGCTACACCTTC. Protein: CASRATGVVGGYTF.

The rearrangement joins TRBV27 to TRBJ2-1; weak D call: TRBD2 (5 bases). This CDR3 spans 14 amino acids. Trimming took 3 bases from V and 10 from J, leaving 16 bases between them. Germline CDR1 is MNHEY and CDR2 is SMNVEV (reference sequence). The chain's CDR3 is CASSLQLGFSEQFF. The DNA for the CDR3 is TGTGCCAGCAGTTTGCAACTAGGATTCAGCGAGCAGTTCTTC.

The chain has TRBV28 and TRBJ2-7, with 7 bases fitting TRBD2. The V and J ends lost 4 bases and 2 bases, in that order; junction bases with no gene match: 8. This CDR3 comprises 15 residues. Germline V CDR1 and CDR2: MDHEN, SYDVKM. DNA of the CDR3: TGTGCCAGCAGTTCCCCTCTAGCGGAGACCTACGAGCAGTACTTC. Its protein is CASSSPLAETYEQYF.

Only one count was recorded for this clone. The chain is built from TRBV6-1 and TRBJ2-7; D perhaps matches TRBD2 (6 bases). The length of the CDR3 is 13 residues. Germline lookup yields CDR1 MNHNS and CDR2 SASEGT. Trimming took off 7 bases at V and 5 bases at J, with 15 bases between the two ends. The chain's CDR3 is CASKNTGDHEQYF. CDR3 in DNA: TGTGCCAGCAAAAATACGGGGGACCACGAGCAGTACTTC.

The rearrangement uses TRBV28 and TRBJ2-1, with D maybe TRBD2 (7 bases). CDR1 and CDR2 (germline): MDHEN, SYDVKM. The CDR3 covers 14 residues. V lost 7 bases and J 7 bases, leaving 17 bases between the germline ends. This chain's CDR3 is CASTLGGGPNEQFF. CDR3 in DNA: TGTGCCAGCACTCTAGGGGGAGGGCCTAATGAGCAGTTCTTC. Filled out from reference TRBV28 and TRBJ2-1, the complete variable domain reads DVKVTQSSRYLVKRTGEKVFLECVQDMDHENMFWYRQDPGLGLRLIYFSYDVKMKEKGDIPEGYSVSREKKERFSLILESASTNQTSMYLCASTLGGGPNEQFFGPGTRLTVL.

The chain joins TRBV19 to TRBJ1-1; D remains ambiguous. Germline values: CDR1 LNHDA, CDR2 SQIVND (reference sequence). V lost 7 bases, J lost 2 bases, and 11 bases lay in between. CDR3 length: 13 residues. CDR3: CASMGGRNTEAFF. The CDR3 bases are TGTGCCAGTATGGGAGGGAGAAACACTGAAGCTTTCTTT.

J is TRBJ2-7 and V is TRBV7-9, with 10 bases that match TRBD1. The CDR3 sequence is 16 residues long. Trimming took 4 bases from V and 7 from J; bases not matched to a gene: 13. Germline CDR1 SEHNR, CDR2 FQNEAQ (reference sequence). The chain's CDR3 is CASSSPRPRTGGEQYF. CDR3 DNA: TGTGCCAGCAGCTCGCCCCGCCCCCGGACAGGGGGAGAGCAGTACTTC.

As DNA, the CDR3 is TGTGCCAGCAGTAGGACAGGCTCCTACGAGCAGTACTTC. As protein: CASSRTGSYEQYF. The chain links TRBV25-1 to TRBJ2-7; 7 bases fit TRBD1. The CDR3 consists of 13 residues. J lost 0 bases, V lost 5 bases, and 1 base had no gene match. The germline V gene has CDR1 MGHDK and CDR2 SYGVNS.

This clone was seen only once. This chain joins TRBV29-1 and TRBJ1-2; 7 nucleotides line up with TRBD1. The CDR3 contains 14 residues. The ends lost 4 bases at V and 3 bases at J; junction bases unmatched: 8. Germline V gene data show CDR1 as SQVTM and CDR2 as ANQGSEA. The CDR3 bases are TGCAGCGTTGGTCTTAGGGGGCAGGACTATGGCTACACCTTC. Residues: CSVGLRGQDYGYTF.

The chain recombines TRBV11-2 with TRBJ1-3; D might be TRBD1 (5 bases). Trimming removed 2 bases at V and 4 bases at J, with 12 bases between. This CDR3 is built from 15 residues. Germline V lookup: CDR1 SGHAT, CDR2 FQNNGV. CDR3 residues: CASSLLRGLGNTIYF. CDR3 sequence (DNA): TGTGCCAGCAGCTTATTGCGGGGCCTCGGAAACACCATATATTTT.

A few counts support this clone. This chain connects TRBV6-1 to TRBJ1-3, with 8 bases identical to TRBD1. Trimming removed 8 bases from V and 2 bases from J; junction bases left unmatched: 5. The CDR3 totals 14 residues. Germline lookup yields CDR1 MNHNS and CDR2 SASEGT. The CDR3 nucleotides are TGTGCCAGCGCCGACAGGGGCACTGGAAACACCATATATTTT. Its protein is CASADRGTGNTIYF.